These 15 T cell receptor beta chains share one sample of origin, sequenced in a study of blood T cells in healthy people across ages. The second PCR ran roughly 6 to 11 cycles with a sample-barcoded 5' primer and J-beta primers. Via MiXCR, TCRdb re-called the 5' RACE reads, giving one row per CDR3 protein. Of 1.5 million to 2 million distinct CDR3 sequences listed, roughly 43% are singletons. The sample was blood. These receptor sequences come from a human donor in good health.

This sequence joins TRBV6-2 or TRBV6-3 and TRBJ2-7, with D unresolved. Trimming removed 5 bases at V and 5 bases at J, with 13 bases between. The germline V gene has CDR1 MNHEY and CDR2 SVGEGT. The CDR3 sequence is 13 residues long. The CDR3 loop is CASSRSTIHEQYF. The CDR3 DNA reads TGTGCCAGCAGTCGTTCGACCATACACGAGCAGTACTTC.

A single count supports this clonotype. The chain links TRBV12-3 or TRBV12-4 to TRBJ2-5; TRBD2 aligns across 8 bases. The CDR3 covers 14 residues. J gave up 5 bases and V 7 bases, and 9 bases lay outside the gene matches. The CDR3 coding sequence is TGTGCCAGCACTCTAGCCCGGGGGGGGGAGACCCAGTACTTC. The encoded protein is CASTLARGGETQYF.

This clonotype appeared a few times. The chain uses TRBV29-1 and TRBJ2-1, with a tentative D call TRBD2 (6 bases). Germline assignment: CDR1 SQVTM and CDR2 ANQGSEA. Deletions cut 5 bases from V and 2 bases from J, with 10 bases between. This CDR3 has 13 residues. Here the CDR3 reads CSVFGSAYNEQFF. In DNA, the CDR3 is TGCAGCGTTTTCGGGAGCGCCTACAATGAGCAGTTCTTC.

The genes are TRBV5-1 and TRBJ1-2; the D gene is possibly TRBD1 (5 bases). Germline V gives CDR1 SGHRS, CDR2 YFSETQ. Trimming stripped 0 bases from V and 6 bases from J, with 12 bases between. The CDR3 totals 14 residues. CDR3 residues: CASSLAAGGHGYTF. The DNA of the CDR3 is TGCGCCAGCAGCTTGGCCGCGGGGGGTCATGGCTACACCTTC.

CDR3 coding DNA: TGCGCCAGCAGCCTGTCAGGGACAGGAGATAATTCACCCCTCCACTTT. Translation: CASSLSGTGDNSPLHF. The V gene is TRBV4-1, the J gene TRBJ1-6; 8 positions agree with TRBD1. This CDR3 is 16 amino acids long. The J segment lost 5 bases and the V segment lost 4 bases, leaving 7 bases of the junction unmatched. From germline, CDR1 is MGHRA and CDR2 YSYEKL.

A remark on this clonotype: One junction end disagrees with the germline gene, perhaps due to a read error. The V gene is TRBV6-6, the J gene TRBJ2-4; tentative D call: TRBD1 (6 bases). Germline V gene sequence: CDR1 MNHNY, CDR2 SVGAGI (reference sequence). CDR3 length: 16 amino acids. The CDR3 DNA follows: TGTGCCAGCAGTTACTCGGACAGCTTAGCCAAAACCATTCAGTACTTC. Its translation: CASSYSDSLAKTIQYF.

The chain carries TRBV10-3 and TRBJ1-1; 7 nucleotides agree with TRBD1. V lost 4 bases, J lost 9 bases, and 8 bases stayed unmatched. The CDR3 totals 13 residues. CDR1 ENHRY and CDR2 SYGVKD come from the germline V gene. In DNA, the CDR3 is TGTGCCATCAGTGGCTGGGACAGCCTTCAAGCTTTCTTT. This sequence encodes CAISGWDSLQAFF.

This clonotype came up a few times. CDR3 bases: TGTGCCAGCAGTTACGATCCCATCGGGGCCCTCTATGGCTACACCTTC. Amino acids: CASSYDPIGALYGYTF. The V gene is TRBV6-5, the J gene TRBJ1-2, with D possibly being TRBD1 (5 bases). The V and J ends lost 2 bases and 4 bases respectively, with 17 bases between them. The CDR3 length is 16 residues. Per germline, CDR1 MNHEY and CDR2 SVGAGI.

This clonotype was counted between two and nine times. J is TRBJ2-1 and V is TRBV7-2; tentative D call: TRBD1 (6 bases). Germline V gives CDR1 SGHTA, CDR2 FQGNSA. V was cut by 0 bases and J by 11 bases, with 17 bases left in between. The CDR3 runs to 15 residues. The CDR3 here is CASSLAPRQATKQFF. CDR3 nucleotide sequence: TGTGCCAGCAGCTTAGCGCCGAGACAGGCTACTAAGCAGTTCTTC.

This clonotype turned up a few times. The chain links TRBV20-1 to TRBJ1-2; 9 bases match TRBD1. Per germline, CDR1 DFQATT and CDR2 SNEGSKA (reference sequence). The V and J ends lost 7 bases and 6 bases, in that order; junction bases with no gene match: 9. The CDR3 is 13 amino acids. DNA of the CDR3: TGCAGTGTCCGGGGGAGGACAGGGGATGGCTACACCTTC. Translated: CSVRGRTGDGYTF.

The chain uses TRBV4-2 and TRBJ1-1; maybe TRBD1 (6 bases). The CDR3 is 17 residues long. Trimming pared 3 bases from V and 3 bases from J, leaving 20 bases between. Germline V lookup: CDR1 LGHNA, CDR2 YNFKEQ. CDR3 in amino acids: CASSQFVARGGDTEAFF. In nucleotides, the CDR3 is TGTGCCAGCAGCCAGTTTGTAGCCAGGGGAGGGGACACTGAAGCTTTCTTT.

J is TRBJ2-5 and V is TRBV7-2, with 10 nucleotides matching TRBD2. The V gene end was trimmed by 5 bases and the J gene end by 2 bases; junction bases not matched to a gene: 2. This CDR3 has 14 residues. Germline V lookup: CDR1 SGHTA, CDR2 FQGNSA. CDR3 DNA: TGTGCCAGCAGCGTGACTAGCGGGCAAGAGACCCAGTACTTC. Translated, it gives CASSVTSGQETQYF.

This rearrangement joins TRBV27 to TRBJ2-5, with D hard to call. This CDR3 comprises 13 residues. V lost 2 bases, J lost 5 bases, and 9 bases lay in between. Germline V CDR1 and CDR2: MNHEY, SMNVEV (reference sequence). The CDR3 DNA is TGTGCCAGCAGTTTAAGGTTTGAGGAGACCCAGTACTTC. The encoded protein is CASSLRFEETQYF.

This chain links TRBV6-5 with TRBJ2-1, with D unresolved. Trimming stripped 3 bases from V and 5 bases from J, with 11 bases between. The CDR3 is 14 amino acids. Per germline, CDR1 MNHEY and CDR2 SVGAGI. CDR3 sequence: CASSYRESNNEQFF. The DNA for the CDR3 is TGTGCCAGCAGTTATAGGGAATCTAACAATGAGCAGTTCTTC.

The J gene is TRBJ1-5, the V gene TRBV2; D is undetermined. Germline-derived CDR1 and CDR2 are SNHLY and FYNNEI. The CDR3 is 14 amino acids. The V end was cut by 4 bases, the J end by 3 bases, with 10 bases between. The CDR3 DNA follows: TGTGCCAGCAGTGGACTATGGGCCAATCAGCCCCAGCATTTT. Encoded protein: CASSGLWANQPQHF.